These 29 T cell receptor beta chains were sequenced from one sample in a study of early T cells in non-severe SARS-CoV-2 infection. TCRdb reprocessed the 5' RACE reads with MiXCR, giving one entry per CDR3 protein. The sample has tens of thousands of distinct CDR3 sequences, 11% to 15% seen once. The sequencing sample was made of whole blood. The receptor set was obtained from an adult who was a healthcare worker with PCR-confirmed SARS-CoV-2 infection or an uninfected control (not recorded which).

As to this clonotype: A much larger clone differs by one base, so this may be a read error. This rearrangement joins TRBV7-6 to TRBJ2-7; 7 nucleotides agree with TRBD1. The CDR3 totals 15 residues. Looked up from germline, CDR1 is SGHVS and CDR2 is FNYEAQ. CDR3 residues: CASSPAQGLSYVQYF. The CDR3 nucleotides read TGTGCCAGCTCCCCGGCACAGGGGCTTTCCTACGTGCAGTACTTC.

This clonotype was observed a handful of times. The V and J genes are TRBV20-1 and TRBJ2-3; D gene uncertain. Trimming shortened V by 1 base and J by 0 bases, and 11 bases separated the two germline ends. CDR1 is DFQATT and CDR2 is SNEGSKA in the germline V gene (reference sequence). The CDR3 contains 15 residues. In DNA form, the CDR3 reads TGCAGTGCTAGAGGTTGGAAGACGAGCACAGATACGCAGTATTTT. As protein: CSARGWKTSTDTQYF.

This clonotype was seen at least ten times. The CDR3 loop reads CASSFQGAEEYF. The CDR3 DNA reads as TGTGCCAGCAGTTTCCAGGGGGCCGAAGAGTACTTC. This sequence joins TRBV12-3 or TRBV12-4 and TRBJ2-7; TRBD1 matches 8 bases. The V segment lost 3 bases and the J segment 11 bases; nucleotides outside the gene matches: 6. The CDR3 is made up of 12 amino acids.

This clonotype was seen repeatedly, ten times or more. The V gene is TRBV2, the J gene TRBJ2-5; maybe TRBD1 (5 bases). CDR1 and CDR2 from the germline V gene are SNHLY and FYNNEI. CDR3 length: 13 residues. The V and J ends lost 10 bases and 1 base respectively, with 13 bases between them. The DNA of the CDR3 is TGTGCCAACTCGGACAAGTCCCAAGAGACCCAGTACTTC. This encodes CANSDKSQETQYF.

At least ten counts were recorded for this clonotype. The rearrangement links TRBV10-3 to TRBJ2-1; TRBD2 matches 8 bases. The CDR3 is made up of 16 amino acids. Germline lookup yields CDR1 ENHRY and CDR2 SYGVKD. V shed 6 bases and J 5 bases; nucleotides not matched to a gene: 12. CDR3 DNA sequence: TGTGCCATCAGGGCCCAAAGCGGGAGTGGGGACAATGAGCAGTTCTTC. Amino acid sequence: CAIRAQSGSGDNEQFF.

Ten or more counts support this clonotype. The chain has TRBV6-6 and TRBJ2-1; no clear D. The CDR3 extends over 12 amino acids. The V end was cut by 7 bases, the J end by 5 bases, with 9 bases between. The germline CDR1 and CDR2 sequences are MNHNY and SVGAGI (reference sequence). CDR3 protein: CASKGGDNEQFF. The CDR3 nucleotides are TGTGCCAGCAAGGGTGGCGACAATGAGCAGTTCTTC.

Regarding this clonotype: Being one base from a much bigger clone, this may be a read error. The chain joins TRBV29-1 to TRBJ2-7, with TRBD2 as a possible D gene (5 bases). The CDR3 has 11 amino acids. In germline, CDR1 is SQVTM, CDR2 ANQGSEA. The CDR3: CSARDPHERYF. CDR3 nucleotides: TGCAGCGCCCGGGATCCCCACGAGCGGTACTTC.

The J gene is TRBJ2-3, the V gene TRBV3-1, with D maybe TRBD2 (6 bases). This CDR3 is 15 amino acids long. CDR1 and CDR2 (germline): LGHDT, YNNKEL (reference sequence). With 0 bases removed from V and 4 bases from J, the gap between germline ends came to 11 bases. The CDR3 is CASSQDRQRADTQYF. For the CDR3, the DNA is TGTGCCAGCAGCCAAGATCGCCAGCGGGCAGATACGCAGTATTTT.

Many counts were recorded for this clonotype. The chain carries TRBV7-8 and TRBJ1-6; D gene unclear. The CDR3 consists of 12 residues. Trimming cost V 2 bases and J 9 bases, with 5 bases left between them. CDR1 SGHVS and CDR2 FQNEAQ come from the germline V gene. CDR3 coding DNA: TGTGCCAGCAGCTTACGAGGTTCACCCCTCCACTTT. Amino acid sequence: CASSLRGSPLHF. Full variable domain (rest looked up from reference TRBV7-8 and TRBJ1-6): GAGVSQSPRYKVAKRGQDVALRCDPISGHVSLFWYQQALGQGPEFLTYFQNEAQLDKSGLPSDRFFAERPEGSVSTLKIQRTQQEDSAVYLCASSLRGSPLHFGNGTRLTVT.

This clonotype was seen only a few times. The chain couples TRBV21-1 to TRBJ2-5. TRBV21-1 is reported as a pseudogene. The CDR3 contains 15 residues. The CDR3 DNA sequence: TGTGCCAGCAGCCCGAACCGACACTGGCAAGAGACCCAGTACTTC. Its protein product is CASSPNRHWQETQYF.

This clonotype has a handful of counts. CDR3 sequence: CASSLVLAGEEDTQYF. The CDR3 DNA sequence: TGTGCCAGCAGCTTAGTACTAGCGGGAGAGGAAGATACGCAGTATTTT. The chain couples TRBV7-2 to TRBJ2-3; TRBD2 agrees at 11 bases. CDR3 length: 16 residues. Germline CDR1 SGHTA, CDR2 FQGNSA. The trim removed 1 base at V and 5 bases at J, leaving 5 bases unmatched.

V usage is TRBV5-1 and J usage is TRBJ2-1; TRBD2 matches at 11 bases. Germline V gene data show CDR1 as SGHRS and CDR2 as YFSETQ. CDR3 length equals 15 residues. V lost 4 bases and J lost 3; bases outside the gene matches: 3. In nucleotides, the CDR3 is TGCGCCAGCAGCCGACTAGCGGGGAACTACAATGAGCAGTTCTTC. This translates into CASSRLAGNYNEQFF. The entire variable domain, with the rest obtained from reference TRBV5-1 and TRBJ2-1, is as follows: KAGVTQTPRYLIKTRGQQVTLSCSPISGHRSVSWYQQTPGQGLQFLFEYFSETQRNKGNFPGRFSGRQFSNSRSEMNVSTLELGDSALYLCASSRLAGNYNEQFFGPGTRLTVL.

In this sample, this clonotype turned up a few times. The chain joins TRBV7-8 to TRBJ1-3; D gene uncertain. The CDR3 runs to 18 residues. Germline assignment: CDR1 SGHVS and CDR2 FQNEAQ. V lost 3 bases and J lost 0, with 18 bases in between. DNA for the CDR3: TGTGCCAGCAGCTTTTCTCTAGACCCAACACTCTCTGGAAACACCATATATTTT. Translated: CASSFSLDPTLSGNTIYF.

This clonotype was detected many times. This chain links TRBV11-2 with TRBJ2-1; TRBD2 matches at 11 bases. The V gene end was trimmed by 1 base and the J gene end by 4 bases; junction bases not matched to a gene: 3. Germline V gives CDR1 SGHAT, CDR2 FQNNGV. The CDR3 covers 16 residues. CDR3 coding DNA: TGTGCCAGCAGCTTAGGAGGGACTAGCGGTTACAATGAGCAGTTCTTC. Amino acids: CASSLGGTSGYNEQFF.

The chain has TRBV11-3 and TRBJ2-7; 10 bases agree with TRBD2. V dropped 5 bases and J dropped 2; count of bases not matched to a gene: 15. The CDR3 runs 18 residues. The V gene's germline CDR1 is SGHNT and CDR2 YENEEA. The CDR3 protein is CASSPSLAGPRNAYEQYF. The CDR3 bases are TGTGCCAGCAGCCCCTCACTAGCGGGACCCCGGAACGCCTACGAGCAGTACTTC.

V and J are TRBV11-2 and TRBJ2-3, with TRBD1 as a possible D gene (5 bases). This CDR3 is 16 amino acids long. Germline V gives CDR1 SGHAT, CDR2 FQNNGV. Trimming pared 1 base from V and 0 bases from J, leaving 11 bases between. The CDR3 is CASSLATVLSTDTQYF. DNA for the CDR3: TGTGCCAGCAGCTTAGCGACAGTTTTGAGCACAGATACGCAGTATTTT.

This chain connects TRBV3-1 to TRBJ1-2; D gene uncertain. The CDR3 spans 14 residues. Germline V gene sequence: CDR1 LGHDT, CDR2 YNNKEL (reference sequence). V shed 0 bases and J shed 5 bases, with 10 bases lying between them. This CDR3 is CASSQDLTAYGYTF. CDR3 coding DNA: TGTGCCAGCAGCCAAGATTTAACGGCATATGGCTACACCTTC.

This clonotype was seen more than once but under ten times. The V call is TRBV3-1, the J call TRBJ2-2; 7 bases align to TRBD2. J was trimmed by 3 bases and V by 0 bases; bases with no gene match: 13. Germline CDR1 and CDR2: LGHDT and YNNKEL (reference sequence). The CDR3 is 19 amino acids. CDR3 DNA sequence: TGTGCCAGCAGCCAAGATAGCGCTAGCGGACGACCCTACACCGGGGAGCTGTTTTTT. It translates to CASSQDSASGRPYTGELFF.

This clonotype was seen many times. Written as DNA, the CDR3 is TGCAGCGTTGAAGATCTTAAGGGGAGTGAGCAGTTCTTC. Its protein is CSVEDLKGSEQFF. The J gene is TRBJ2-1, the V gene TRBV29-1, with D tentatively TRBD1 or TRBD2 (5 bases each). V dropped 0 bases and J dropped 9 bases, with 12 bases sitting between them. The CDR3 extends over 13 amino acids. CDR1 SQVTM and CDR2 ANQGSEA come from the germline V gene.

This clonotype was seen more than once but under ten times. The chain is built from TRBV4-2 and TRBJ2-6; D uncertain. The CDR3 covers 16 residues. V lost 3 bases, J lost 4 bases, and 13 bases lay in between. From germline, CDR1 is LGHNA and CDR2 YNFKEQ. The CDR3 nucleotides are TGTGCCAGCAGCCATCCACAAGAGGTCGGGGCCAACGTCCTGACTTTC. Its protein product is CASSHPQEVGANVLTF.

This clonotype has ten or more counts. The CDR3 spells CASSQRWFDEKLFF. The DNA for the CDR3 is TGTGCCAGCAGCCAAAGGTGGTTTGATGAAAAACTGTTTTTT. J is TRBJ1-4 and V is TRBV7-8; D gene ambiguous. The length of the CDR3 is 14 residues. Germline V CDR1 and CDR2: SGHVS, FQNEAQ. Trimming removed 5 bases at V and 6 bases at J, with 13 bases between.

The chain links TRBV7-9 to TRBJ2-7, with a tentative D call TRBD2 (5 bases). There are 13 residues in the CDR3. Germline assignment: CDR1 SEHNR and CDR2 FQNEAQ (reference sequence). The germline V and J ends were trimmed by 4 bases and 7 bases, with 14 bases remaining between them. The chain's CDR3 is CASSSDPQREQYF. CDR3 coding DNA: TGTGCCAGCAGCTCGGACCCCCAGCGGGAGCAGTACTTC.

In this sample, this clonotype turned up a few times. The chain employs TRBV6-6 and TRBJ2-5; 10 bases align to TRBD1. With 6 bases clipped from V and 4 bases from J, the junction kept 11 bases outside the gene matches. CDR1 MNHNY and CDR2 SVGAGI come from the germline V gene (reference sequence). The CDR3 extends over 16 amino acids. The CDR3 sequence is CASSPGTGVRRETQYF. The CDR3 DNA reads TGTGCCAGCAGCCCCGGGACAGGGGTTCGGAGAGAGACCCAGTACTTC.

The sample holds a few counts of this clonotype. The J gene is TRBJ2-7, the V gene TRBV10-2, with a possible D match to TRBD2 (6 bases). Germline assignment: CDR1 WSHSY and CDR2 SAAADI. Trimming stripped 2 bases from V and 3 bases from J, with 14 bases between. This CDR3 is 15 amino acids long. This chain's CDR3 is CASSEGRRGIYEQYF. CDR3 coding DNA: TGCGCCAGCAGTGAGGGTCGGAGGGGCATCTACGAGCAGTACTTC.

This clonotype appeared a few times. The chain combines TRBV2 with TRBJ1-1; D is perhaps TRBD1 (5 bases). This CDR3 spans 13 amino acids. With 5 bases removed from V and 5 bases from J, the gap between germline ends came to 12 bases. The germline gives CDR1 SNHLY, CDR2 FYNNEI. This chain's CDR3 is CASSLGHQTEAFF. CDR3 nucleotide sequence: TGTGCCAGCAGTCTAGGACATCAAACTGAAGCTTTCTTT.

This clonotype showed up just a few times. The genes are TRBV20-1 and TRBJ2-1, with D perhaps TRBD2 (5 bases). V was pared by 6 bases and J by 7 bases, with 13 bases between. This CDR3 comprises 12 residues. Germline V gives CDR1 DFQATT, CDR2 SNEGSKA (reference sequence). In DNA form, the CDR3 reads TGCAGTGCCGAGACGGGATGGAATGAGCAGTTCTTC. It yields the protein CSAETGWNEQFF.

This chain uses TRBV7-9 with TRBJ2-7; the D is unclear. This CDR3 is built from 11 residues. Trimming left V 5 bases short and J 8 bases short, with 10 bases between. CDR1 is SEHNR, CDR2 FQNEAQ, per germline (reference sequence). This chain's CDR3 is CASSTRDQQYF. In nucleotides, the CDR3 is TGTGCCAGCAGCACAAGAGACCAGCAGTACTTC.

This clonotype was picked up a small number of times. The rearrangement uses TRBV29-1 and TRBJ2-1; possibly TRBD2 for D (5 bases). CDR1 and CDR2 (germline): SQVTM, ANQGSEA. Trimming removed 1 base at V and 6 bases at J, with 13 bases between. This CDR3 contains 14 residues. CDR3 coding DNA: TGCAGCGTTGAAGGTCGGCTAGCCGGCAATGAGCAGTTCTTC. Protein: CSVEGRLAGNEQFF.

In this sample, this clonotype turned up a few times. The CDR3: CASSRGVYGYTF. As DNA, the CDR3 is TGTGCCAGTAGTAGGGGGGTCTATGGCTACACCTTC. The V and J genes are TRBV19 and TRBJ1-2; the D gene is possibly TRBD1 (5 bases). Germline V lookup: CDR1 LNHDA, CDR2 SQIVND (reference sequence). The ends were cut back, 4 bases at V and 4 bases at J, with 7 bases in the middle. The CDR3 spans 12 residues. The full variable domain, in which reference TRBV19 and TRBJ1-2 provide the parts outside the CDR3, is DGGITQSPKYLFRKEGQNVTLSCEQNLNHDAMYWYRQDPGQGLRLIYYSQIVNDFQKGDIAEGYSVSREKKESFPLTVTSAQKNPTAFYLCASSRGVYGYTFGSGTRLTVV.